This TCR beta chain was retrieved from a study of T cell clones after liver transplantation. Study-level background: TCRbeta sequencing after a pre-transplant mixed lymphocyte reaction identified graft-donor-reactive clones, later tracked in post-transplant blood. General study points: Post-transplant time points were not standardized, so conclusions are preliminary.

The V end lost 6 bases, the J end lost 7 bases, and 12 bases lay between the germline ends. The CDR3 extends over 13 amino acids. CDR1 and CDR2 from the germline V gene are SEHNR and FQNEAQ (reference sequence). A note on this clone: Its antigen is still unknown.

The protocol was immunoSEQ multiplex PCR, while the TCRdb copy is restricted to in-frame clones and leaves out a portion. Among some 60,000 clones listed, approximately 70% were seen once. The chain links TRBV7-9 to TRBJ1-4; D may be TRBD1 (6 bases). The receptor comes from a human patient who received a liver transplant. A subset of T cells may come from the graft donor. The sequencing here drew on CD4+ T cells from blood, taken at the approximately 16-month timepoint. CDR3 coding DNA: TGTGCCAGCAGACGAGCGGACAGTGAAAAACTGTTTTTT. It codes for CASRRADSEKLFF.